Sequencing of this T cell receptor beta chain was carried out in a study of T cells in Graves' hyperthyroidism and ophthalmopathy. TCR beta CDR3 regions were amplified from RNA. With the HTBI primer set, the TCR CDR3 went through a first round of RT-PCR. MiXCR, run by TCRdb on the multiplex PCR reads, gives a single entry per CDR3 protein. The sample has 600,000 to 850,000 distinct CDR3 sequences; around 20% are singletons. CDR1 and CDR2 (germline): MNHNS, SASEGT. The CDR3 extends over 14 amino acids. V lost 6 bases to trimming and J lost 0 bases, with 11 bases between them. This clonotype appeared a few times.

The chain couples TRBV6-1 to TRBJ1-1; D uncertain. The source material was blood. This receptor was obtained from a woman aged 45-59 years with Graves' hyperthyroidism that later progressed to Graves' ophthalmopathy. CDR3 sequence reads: CASSRTWMNTEAFF. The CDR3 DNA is TGTGCCAGCAGCCGGACCTGGATGAACACTGAAGCTTTCTTT.